This T cell receptor beta chain was recovered during a study of PD-1 and CTLA-4 blockade in melanoma. V gave up 6 bases and J gave up 6 bases, with 11 bases separating them. Germline values: CDR1 SGHVS, CDR2 FNYEAQ. CDR3 length: 13 amino acids. Profiling relied on immunoSEQ multiplex PCR, and the TCRdb table lists in-frame clones only, not all of them. The repertoire holds around 21,000 clones, with approximately 89% as singletons. The sequence derives from a human donor with melanoma. The input for sequencing was CD8+ T cells from peripheral blood, taken before anti-PD-1 treatment. This rearrangement joins TRBV7-6 to TRBJ2-2, with D maybe TRBD2 (6 bases). The CDR3, as DNA: TGTGCCAGCAGGGACGGGGGATCCGGGGAGCTGTTTTTT. Its protein product is CASRDGGSGELFF.